These 5 T cell receptor beta chains were all obtained from the same sample, sequenced in a study of Ad26.COV2.S vaccination and SARS-CoV-2 variants. Using immunoSEQ multiplex PCR, the repertoire was profiled, and TCRdb retains in-frame clones only, with some absent. This table holds over 300,000 clones, 83% found once. Treatment defined: 19 received Ad26.COV2.S at low or high dose, single or two shots; a few received placebo; per-sample allocation not given. Repertoires come from day 63 after the first vaccine or placebo injection. The material was peripheral blood, obtained in a trial of Ad26.COV2.S vaccine versus placebo. These receptors came from a person between 18 and 60 years old who received the Ad26.COV2.S COVID-19 vaccine or a placebo.

V usage is TRBV6-2 or TRBV6-3 and J usage is TRBJ2-2; D is perhaps TRBD1 or TRBD2 (6 bases each). This CDR3 has 16 amino acids. Trimming stripped 6 bases from V and 3 bases from J, with 17 bases between. CDR1 and CDR2 (germline): MNHEY, SVGEGT. The CDR3 loop reads CASSGQQGGYTGELFF. The DNA for the CDR3 is TGTGCCAGCAGCGGGCAACAGGGAGGTTACACCGGGGAGCTGTTTTTT.

The V and J genes are TRBV30 and TRBJ2-1; no clear D gene. This CDR3 spans 13 amino acids. V was shortened by 0 bases and J by 11 bases, with 14 bases between the two germline ends. CDR1 is GTSNPN, CDR2 SVGIG, per germline (reference sequence). The CDR3 DNA follows: TGTGCCTGGAGTGTAAGTCACCCAGAAAAGCAGTTCTTC. Protein product: CAWSVSHPEKQFF.

This chain connects TRBV11-2 to TRBJ2-1; 9 bases match TRBD2. V lost 1 base, J lost 5 bases, and 3 bases stayed unmatched. This CDR3 spans 15 amino acids. The germline V gene encodes CDR1 SGHAT and CDR2 FQNNGV. The CDR3, as DNA: TGTGCCAGCAGCTTAGTTAGCGGGAGACACAATGAGCAGTTCTTC. Amino acids: CASSLVSGRHNEQFF.

This sequence joins TRBV18 and TRBJ1-2; D remains unclear. The length of the CDR3 is 16 residues. Trimming removed 2 bases at V and 3 bases at J, with 16 bases between. CDR1 KGHSH and CDR2 LQKENI come from the germline V gene. CDR3 sequence reads: CASSPSQASPHYGYTF. Here the CDR3 DNA reads TGTGCCAGCTCACCAAGTCAGGCTAGCCCTCACTATGGCTACACCTTC.

The rearrangement links TRBV27 to TRBJ2-7, with D possibly being TRBD2 (5 bases). Trimming took off 7 bases at V and 0 bases at J, with 10 bases between the two ends. CDR3 size: 13 residues. The germline CDR1 and CDR2 sequences are MNHEY and SMNVEV (reference sequence). As DNA, the CDR3 is TGTGCCAGCAAGACCCGGGGCTCCTACGAGCAGTACTTC. Residues: CASKTRGSYEQYF.